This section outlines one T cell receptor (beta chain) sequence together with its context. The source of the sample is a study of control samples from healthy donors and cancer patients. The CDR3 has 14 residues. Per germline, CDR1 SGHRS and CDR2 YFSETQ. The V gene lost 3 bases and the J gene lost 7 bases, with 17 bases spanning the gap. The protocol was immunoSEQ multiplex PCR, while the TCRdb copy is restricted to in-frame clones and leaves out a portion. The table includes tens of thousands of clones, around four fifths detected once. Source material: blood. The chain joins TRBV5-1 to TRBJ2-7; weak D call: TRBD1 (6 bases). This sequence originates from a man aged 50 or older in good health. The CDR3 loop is CASSYQGQPGEQYF. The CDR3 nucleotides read TGCGCCAGCAGCTACCAGGGGCAGCCGGGGGAGCAGTACTTC. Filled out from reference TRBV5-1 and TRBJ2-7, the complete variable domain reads KAGVTQTPRYLIKTRGQQVTLSCSPISGHRSVSWYQQTPGQGLQFLFEYFSETQRNKGNFPGRFSGRQFSNSRSEMNVSTLELGDSALYLCASSYQGQPGEQYFGPGTRLTVT.